This TCR beta chain is from a study of CD8+CD57+ T cells in acquired aplastic anemia. V was shortened by 7 bases and J by 9 bases, with 30 bases between the two germline ends. The length of the CDR3 is 17 residues. CDR1 is LNHDA and CDR2 is SQIVND in the germline V gene (reference sequence). Patients included in sequencing had previously demonstrated CD8+CD57+ cell expansion by flow cytometry. Study-wide results and caveats: Overlapping CD8+ CDR3 repertoires of patients and controls contained approximately 29 shared sequences.

In the case of this clonotype: Its target is not known.

TCR beta VDJ and CDR3 were profiled, and genomic DNA was the template. TCRdb reprocessed the reads with MiXCR, giving one entry per CDR3 protein. Of 200,000 to 250,000 distinct CDR3 sequences in the sample, more than 40% are singletons; the top ten hold 7.8%. Specimen: sorted CD4+, CD8+, or CD8+CD57+ T cells (not recorded which) from PBMCs. The chain links TRBV19 to TRBJ2-5; either TRBD1 or TRBD2 may fit D (5 bases each). The clonotype was recovered from a human donor with aplastic anemia. Here the CDR3 DNA reads TGTGCCAGTACTTTAGAATCCGGGACGGATAGCAATCAGCCCCAGTACTTC. It is translated as CASTLESGTDSNQPQYF.